One sample yielded the 9 T cell receptor beta chains listed below, sequenced in a study of cytomegalovirus exposure and HLA in healthy donors. Only in-frame clones appear in the TCRdb table, and some are missing; sequencing was by immunoSEQ multiplex PCR. The sample records 130,000 to 150,000 clones, roughly 87% being singletons. Specimen: PBMCs. Receptor source: a man younger than 35 in good health and CMV-seropositive.

V is TRBV9 and J is TRBJ1-1; D remains ambiguous. CDR1 is SGDLS and CDR2 is YYNGEE in the germline V gene. The CDR3 runs 14 residues. V gave up 4 bases and J gave up 0 bases, with 10 bases separating them. This CDR3 reads CASSPGVMNTEAFF. In DNA, the CDR3 is TGTGCCAGCAGCCCCGGGGTCATGAACACTGAAGCTTTCTTT.

This rearrangement joins TRBV6-6 to TRBJ2-7; a possible D gene is TRBD1 (5 bases). The V gene lost 5 bases and the J gene lost 4 bases, with 9 bases spanning the gap. Per germline, CDR1 MNHNY and CDR2 SVGAGI (reference sequence). This CDR3 contains 12 residues. The CDR3 region is CASSMTAYEQYF. Here the CDR3 DNA reads TGTGCCAGCAGTATGACAGCATACGAGCAGTACTTC.

The genes are TRBV28 and TRBJ1-2; D gene ambiguous. The CDR3 has 12 amino acids. Trimming took 6 bases from V and 3 from J, leaving 8 bases between them. Germline V gene lookup returns CDR1 MDHEN and CDR2 SYDVKM. CDR3 nucleotides: TGTGCCAGCAGCTCCGAGGACTATGGCTACACCTTC. It is translated as CASSSEDYGYTF.

V is TRBV2 and J is TRBJ2-5; TRBD2 is a possible D gene (6 bases). The CDR3 is made up of 16 amino acids. Trimming pared 6 bases from V and 5 bases from J, leaving 22 bases between. The germline CDR1 and CDR2 sequences are SNHLY and FYNNEI. CDR3 bases: TGTGCCAGCAGACAGCCCTGGGACTCCCGGGGGGAGACCCAGTACTTC. Protein product: CASRQPWDSRGETQYF. Complete variable domain (other parts from reference TRBV2 and TRBJ2-5): EPEVTQTPSHQVTQMGQEVILRCVPISNHLYFYWYRQILGQKVEFLVSFYNNEISEKSEIFDDQFSVERPDGSNFTLKIRSTKLEDSAMYFCASRQPWDSRGETQYFGPGTRLLVL.

This clone was picked up a small number of times. V usage is TRBV4-1 and J usage is TRBJ1-4, with D uncertain. Germline CDR1 is MGHRA and CDR2 is YSYEKL. The CDR3 runs to 11 residues. Between the trimmed V and J ends, which lost 1 base and 13 bases, there was a span of 7 bases. In DNA, the CDR3 is TGCGCCAGCAGCCAAGCGGCAGGACTGTTTTTT. This codes for CASSQAAGLFF.

V usage is TRBV15 and J usage is TRBJ1-5; 10 bases align to TRBD1. From germline, CDR1 is LNHNV and CDR2 YYDKDF (reference sequence). V lost 1 base and J lost 7; bases outside the gene matches: 4. CDR3 length: 15 amino acids. The CDR3 DNA follows: TGTGCCACCAGCAGAGGACAGGGGGCCGGGCAGCCCCAGCATTTT. This encodes CATSRGQGAGQPQHF.

The V gene is TRBV7-6, the J gene TRBJ1-1, with a possible D match to TRBD1 (5 bases). CDR3 size: 12 residues. The V and J ends lost 6 bases and 2 bases respectively, with 7 bases between them. Germline CDR1 SGHVS, CDR2 FNYEAQ. This chain's CDR3 is CASRDINTEAFF. The CDR3 DNA reads as TGTGCCAGCAGGGACATTAACACTGAAGCTTTCTTT. The complete variable domain, with remaining parts taken from reference TRBV7-6 and TRBJ1-1, reads GAGVSQSPRYKVTKRGQDVALRCDPISGHVSLYWYRQALGQGPEFLTYFNYEAQQDKSGLPNDRFSAERPEGSISTLTIQRTEQRDSAMYRCASRDINTEAFFGQGTRLTVV.

The V gene is TRBV29-1, the J gene TRBJ2-2; D possibly corresponds to TRBD1 (6 bases). Germline lookup yields CDR1 SQVTM and CDR2 ANQGSEA. The CDR3 runs to 14 residues. Trimming removed 4 bases from V and 0 bases from J, with 9 bases in between. The CDR3 protein is CSVVRGTNTGELFF. Here the CDR3 DNA reads TGCAGCGTTGTAAGGGGGACGAACACCGGGGAGCTGTTTTTT.

The chain carries TRBV27 and TRBJ2-3; the D gene is possibly TRBD2 (5 bases). CDR1 is MNHEY, CDR2 SMNVEV, per germline (reference sequence). This CDR3 region has 13 residues. V lost 5 bases to trimming and J lost 2 bases, with 8 bases between them. The CDR3 reads CASSTLATDTQYF. CDR3 coding DNA: TGTGCCAGCAGTACTCTAGCCACAGATACGCAGTATTTT.